This T cell receptor beta chain was profiled in a study of Ad26.COV2.S vaccination and SARS-CoV-2 variants. This clone was recorded once. The V gene lost 3 bases and the J gene lost 10 bases, with 18 bases spanning the gap. Germline CDR1 and CDR2: MNHEY and SMNVEV (reference sequence). This CDR3 region has 14 residues. The treatment is: around 19 received Ad26.COV2.S at low or high dose, single or two shots; roughly 5 received placebo; per-sample allocation not given. All samples were drawn on day 63, counting from the first vaccine or placebo injection. Assay: immunoSEQ multiplex PCR; the TCRdb copy retains only in-frame clones and omits some. The sample lists 300,000 to 350,000 clones, 88% occurring once.

The chain carries TRBV27 and TRBJ1-2; weak D call: TRBD1 (5 bases). Sequencing used peripheral blood, obtained in a trial of Ad26.COV2.S vaccine versus placebo. This clonotype was obtained from a person between 18 and 59 years old who received the Ad26.COV2.S COVID-19 vaccine or a placebo. The CDR3 region is CASSFNWAGGDYTF. CDR3 coding DNA: TGTGCCAGCAGTTTCAACTGGGCTGGGGGGGACTACACCTTC.